Listed below are T cell receptor beta chains from one sample, sequenced in a study of CD8+ T cells in alopecia areata. Generated by immunoSEQ multiplex PCR, the TCRdb table keeps only in-frame clones and is missing some. Among 150,000 to 200,000 clones listed, 59% were seen once. Sequenced here: CD4+ T cells sorted from blood, sampled at week 0. The receptors shown here come from a human donor with alopecia areata. The conserved cysteine and the conserved F or W are not part of the CDR3 here. The order of the fields is J gene, V gene, clone size, CDR3 protein. The size of a clone is reported for some rows only, either as once, few or many, or as a class for expanded clones.

TRBJ1-1 | TRBV5-1 | NA | ASSWGQGLGTEAF
TRBJ1-1 | TRBV27 | NA | ASSKSRGGTEAF
TRBJ1-2 | TRBV29-1 | NA | SAIEGTGGLGYT
TRBJ1-6 | TRBV7-8 | NA | ASSHREGVDSPLH
TRBJ2-7 | TRBV7-2 | few | ASSFLTDGYEQY
TRBJ1-4 | TRBV9 | NA | ASSVGLGATNEKLF
TRBJ1-1 | TRBV27 | NA | ASSLIGGPNTEAF
TRBJ2-7 | TRBV10-3 | NA | AISTSTGSSYEQY
TRBJ1-5 | TRBV5-6 | NA | ASSTGAGAQPQH
TRBJ1-2 | TRBV29-1 | NA | SGLDSLPGYGYT
TRBJ2-3 | TRBV29-1 | few | SVDPSDDTQY
TRBJ2-2 | TRBV30 | NA | AWSPGPSFDGELF
TRBJ2-3 | TRBV5-4 | NA | ASSLSQGAGDTQY
TRBJ1-1 | TRBV30 | NA | AWSVHGMNTEAF
TRBJ1-2 | TRBV5-1 | NA | ASSKGEKVYGYT
TRBJ1-2 | TRBV27 | NA | ASSLQGADYGYT